The 27 T cell receptor beta chains in this list originate from one sample, sequenced in a study of T-cell memory formation after mild COVID-19 (dated by TCRdb to about 2021). Library preparation employed 5' RACE. The sequencer was an Illumina NovaSeq 6000. TCRdb cleaned the public reads at Q25 with fastp, built clones with MiXCR and kept in-frame beta chains. Rows with one shared CDR3 protein collapse into an entry with the most common genes and DNA. The sample has 500,000 to 650,000 distinct CDR3 sequences on record, roughly a fifth of them singletons. The top ten constitute around 9.2% of the sample. Sequenced sample: PBMCs or a T cell subset sorted from them (not recorded which). The receptors stem from an adult woman who had mild COVID-19 (a few samples of this study predate the infection). The sample titles of this study are shuffled in the database, so cell type and time point are left out; the donor was told from shared clones.

This clonotype was counted a few times. The J gene is TRBJ2-7, the V gene TRBV7-2; a weak D match, TRBD2 (6 bases). Germline V CDR1 and CDR2: SGHTA, FQGNSA. Trimming took 5 bases from V and 3 from J, leaving 17 bases between them. The CDR3 spans 15 residues. The CDR3: CASSPFGDSNYEQYF. CDR3 DNA sequence: TGTGCCAGCAGCCCCTTTGGGGACTCAAACTACGAGCAGTACTTC.

CDR3 sequence: CASSARTGGAEAFF. CDR3 nucleotide sequence: TGTGCCAGCAGCGCTCGGACAGGCGGCGCTGAAGCTTTCTTT. The chain recombines TRBV7-3 with TRBJ1-1, with 7 bases lining up with TRBD1. With 5 bases clipped from V and 6 bases from J, the junction kept 9 bases outside the gene matches. The CDR3 runs 14 residues. Looked up from germline, CDR1 is SGHTA and CDR2 is FQGTGA.

The V gene is TRBV7-9, the J gene TRBJ1-3; possible D gene TRBD1, 5 bases. Germline-derived CDR1 and CDR2 are SEHNR and FQNEAQ (reference sequence). V dropped 5 bases and J dropped 4 bases, with 12 bases sitting between them. The CDR3 has 14 residues. CDR3 loop: CASSPLTEGNTIYF. CDR3 sequence (DNA): TGTGCCAGCAGCCCCTTGACAGAGGGAAACACCATATATTTT.

This rearrangement joins TRBV10-3 to TRBJ1-2; D ambiguous. The CDR3 consists of 11 residues. CDR1 is ENHRY, CDR2 SYGVKD, per germline. Trimming stripped 0 bases from V and 5 bases from J, with 1 base between. In DNA, the CDR3 is TGTGCCATCAGTGAGTCTTATGGCTACACCTTC. Translating gives CAISESYGYTF.

This clonotype was seen only a few times. The rearrangement uses TRBV20-1 and TRBJ2-1; 7 nucleotides line up with TRBD1. The CDR3 is 14 amino acids. Germline V gene lookup returns CDR1 DFQATT and CDR2 SNEGSKA (reference sequence). V shed 1 base, J shed 6 bases, and the junction held 6 bases outside the gene matches. The chain's CDR3 is CSARGDPGGNEQFF. In DNA, the CDR3 is TGCAGTGCTAGAGGAGACCCAGGGGGCAATGAGCAGTTCTTC.

This clonotype has only a few counts. The chain links TRBV4-2 to TRBJ2-1; no clear D gene. Trimming removed 0 bases at V and 8 bases at J, with 14 bases between. Germline assignment: CDR1 LGHNA and CDR2 YNFKEQ. The CDR3 totals 15 residues. The CDR3 DNA sequence: TGTGCCAGCAGCCAAGATTTTCGTGGGGAAGATGAGCAGTTCTTC. Amino acid sequence: CASSQDFRGEDEQFF.

This clonotype was found a few times. The rearrangement joins TRBV20-1 to TRBJ2-5; D is unresolved. CDR3 length equals 15 residues. Trimming removed 1 base at V and 4 bases at J, with 16 bases between. From germline, CDR1 is DFQATT and CDR2 SNEGSKA (reference sequence). CDR3 nucleotide sequence: TGCAGTGCTAGAGCGGAACTATTGCATCCAGAGACCCAGTACTTC. This translates into CSARAELLHPETQYF.

Only a few counts were recorded for this clonotype. The V gene is TRBV14, the J gene TRBJ1-2, with a weak D call TRBD1 (5 bases). The V gene's germline CDR1 is SGHDN and CDR2 FVKESK. The CDR3 length is 15 residues. V lost 0 bases and J 7 bases, leaving 15 bases between the germline ends. This CDR3 reads CASSQDRQGSLGYTF. CDR3 DNA: TGTGCCAGCAGCCAAGATCGGCAGGGTTCCCTTGGCTACACCTTC.

A few counts support this clonotype. The gene calls are TRBV5-1 and TRBJ2-7; D unclear. Germline loops: CDR1 SGHRS, CDR2 YFSETQ. V lost 0 bases, J lost 4 bases, and 8 bases lay in between. The CDR3 has 13 residues. The CDR3 region has the DNA TGCGCCAGCAGCTTGGACAAAAAATACGAGCAGTACTTC. Residues: CASSLDKKYEQYF.

The V gene is TRBV21-1, the J gene TRBJ1-5; the tabulated D call, TRBD1, remains unverified against the DNA. TRBV21-1 is reported as a pseudogene. This CDR3 is 16 amino acids long. CDR3 residues: CASSKFYRVSNQPQHF. The CDR3 nucleotides are TGTGCCAGCAGCAAGTTTTACAGGGTTAGCAATCAGCCCCAGCATTTT.

V usage is TRBV24-1 and J usage is TRBJ2-1; 9 bases are a match to TRBD2. Germline V gives CDR1 KGHDR, CDR2 SFDVKD. The J segment lost 1 base and the V segment lost 4 bases, leaving 7 bases of the junction unmatched. The CDR3 covers 17 residues. The CDR3 region has the DNA TGTGCCACCAGTGACTGGGGGCGGGAGGGGTCCTACAATGAGCAGTTCTTC. This encodes CATSDWGREGSYNEQFF.

CDR3 sequence (DNA): TGCGCCAGCAGCGAGTACGCAACTAATGAAAAACTGTTTTTT. As protein: CASSEYATNEKLFF. The chain uses TRBV5-1 and TRBJ1-4; D is ambiguous. V was clipped by 4 bases and J by 0 bases, with 7 bases between them. The CDR3 consists of 14 residues. Looked up from germline, CDR1 is SGHRS and CDR2 is YFSETQ.

This clonotype was detected a few times. The V gene is TRBV6-2 or TRBV6-3, the J gene TRBJ1-2, with 9 bases that match TRBD1. The germline V gene encodes CDR1 MNHEY and CDR2 SVGEGT. The CDR3 extends over 14 amino acids. V lost 6 bases, J lost 8 bases, and 10 bases stayed unmatched. The CDR3 spells CASRRTGTGFGYTF. As DNA, the CDR3 is TGTGCCAGCAGGCGAACCGGGACAGGGTTCGGCTACACCTTC.

This clonotype appeared a few times. This sequence joins TRBV12-3 or TRBV12-4 and TRBJ1-5, with TRBD1 matching over 7 bases. CDR3 length: 15 amino acids. J gave up 3 bases and V 7 bases, and 9 bases lay outside the gene matches. The CDR3 bases are TGTGCCAGCACTCTCCGGGACAGAACCAATCAGCCCCAGCATTTT. Translated, it gives CASTLRDRTNQPQHF.

The chain links TRBV12-3 or TRBV12-4 to TRBJ2-7; 7 nucleotides match TRBD1. The CDR3 has 15 amino acids. V lost 4 bases, J lost 0 bases, and 6 bases stayed unmatched. Written as DNA, the CDR3 is TGTGCCAGCAGTTATGGACAGGAAATCTCCTACGAGCAGTACTTC. Translating it yields CASSYGQEISYEQYF.

The V gene is TRBV4-1, the J gene TRBJ1-1; no reliable D call. V gave up 0 bases and J gave up 5 bases, with 16 bases separating them. The CDR3 consists of 16 residues. Germline CDR1 and CDR2: MGHRA and YSYEKL. Written as DNA, the CDR3 is TGCGCCAGCAGCCAAGAGACCGAGTTCATGGTGACTGAAGCTTTCTTT. This encodes CASSQETEFMVTEAFF.

This clonotype has more than one count but fewer than ten. The rearrangement joins TRBV13 to TRBJ2-1, with D perhaps assigned TRBD1 or TRBD2 (6 bases each). The V and J ends lost 2 bases and 7 bases respectively, with 15 bases between them. Germline V lookup: CDR1 PRHDT, CDR2 FYEKMQ (reference sequence). The CDR3 sequence is 15 residues long. DNA for the CDR3: TGTGCCAGCAGCTTAACCGGGGGCCCCCCTAATGAGCAGTTCTTC. Its protein is CASSLTGGPPNEQFF.

The genes are TRBV20-1 and TRBJ2-1; 9 bases fit TRBD2. V shed 4 bases and J 6 bases; nucleotides not matched to a gene: 10. Germline V gene lookup returns CDR1 DFQATT and CDR2 SNEGSKA (reference sequence). The CDR3 is 15 residues long. Here the CDR3 DNA reads TGCAGTGCTAATTTACTAGCGGGCCAACTCAATGAGCAGTTCTTC. It yields the protein CSANLLAGQLNEQFF.

This clonotype occurred a few times. The CDR3 loop is CASAKGRSDTQYF. The DNA for the CDR3 is TGTGCCAGCGCTAAGGGGAGATCAGATACGCAGTATTTT. This chain joins TRBV7-2 and TRBJ2-3; D possibly uses TRBD1 or TRBD2 (5 bases each). Germline values: CDR1 SGHTA, CDR2 FQGNSA. The CDR3 loop spans 13 amino acids. Between the trimmed V and J ends, which lost 8 bases and 4 bases, there was a span of 13 bases.

V gene TRBV18 combines with J gene TRBJ1-5; TRBD1 matches 7 bases. The ends lost 5 bases at V and 2 bases at J; junction bases unmatched: 6. The CDR3 is made up of 15 amino acids. Germline values: CDR1 KGHSH, CDR2 LQKENI. The CDR3 coding sequence is TGTGCCAGCTCAAAAGACAGGGTGGGCAATCAGCCCCAGCATTTT. It specifies CASSKDRVGNQPQHF.

The J gene is TRBJ2-1, the V gene TRBV29-1, with TRBD2 matching 7 bases. This CDR3 contains 14 residues. The V segment lost 7 bases and the J segment 5 bases; nucleotides outside the gene matches: 11. Germline assignment: CDR1 SQVTM and CDR2 ANQGSEA. CDR3 region: CSAGRLAANNEQFF. Here the CDR3 DNA reads TGCAGCGCCGGACGGCTAGCGGCCAACAATGAGCAGTTCTTC.

In this sample, this clonotype turned up many times. The chain links TRBV18 to TRBJ2-3; 12 nucleotides agree with TRBD2. V was pared by 3 bases and J by 2 bases, with 3 bases of the junction left unmatched. Germline CDR1 is KGHSH and CDR2 is LQKENI. This CDR3 contains 16 residues. The CDR3 loop is CASSPTSGSITDTQYF. The CDR3 region has the DNA TGTGCCAGCTCACCGACTAGCGGGAGTATCACAGATACGCAGTATTTT.

This clonotype was picked up many times. The chain recombines TRBV4-3 with TRBJ2-2; D remains ambiguous. This CDR3 has 12 amino acids. The V and J ends lost 0 bases and 8 bases respectively, with 4 bases between them. The germline V gene has CDR1 LGHNA and CDR2 YSLEER. CDR3 residues: CASSQDWGELFF. The CDR3 coding sequence is TGCGCCAGCAGCCAAGATTGGGGGGAGCTGTTTTTT.

The genes are TRBV15 and TRBJ2-5; 7 bases are a match to TRBD1. The CDR3 spans 13 residues. With 8 bases clipped from V and 5 bases from J, the junction kept 8 bases outside the gene matches. Looked up from germline, CDR1 is LNHNV and CDR2 is YYDKDF (reference sequence). The CDR3 reads CATHLRGMETQYF. The CDR3 DNA sequence: TGTGCCACCCACCTCAGGGGGATGGAGACCCAGTACTTC.

The rearrangement links TRBV9 to TRBJ2-5, with 8 nucleotides matching TRBD2. The CDR3 spans 16 residues. CDR1 SGDLS and CDR2 YYNGEE come from the germline V gene. V trimming: 1 base; J trimming: 2 bases; junction bases outside the gene matches: 7. The CDR3: CASSVHSGGPQETQYF. CDR3 nucleotide sequence: TGTGCCAGCAGCGTACACAGCGGGGGACCGCAAGAGACCCAGTACTTC.

The rearrangement uses TRBV4-2 and TRBJ2-7; no firm D call. V gave up 2 bases and J gave up 0 bases, with 11 bases separating them. The germline V gene has CDR1 LGHNA and CDR2 YNFKEQ. There are 15 residues in the CDR3. CDR3 nucleotides: TGTGCCAGCAGCCAAAACTCGGGCCTCTCCTACGAGCAGTACTTC. Its translation is CASSQNSGLSYEQYF.

This clonotype is a singleton in its sample. The chain has TRBV10-2 and TRBJ1-1; tentative D call: TRBD1 (5 bases). Trimming removed 2 bases at V and 2 bases at J, with 9 bases between. The CDR3 consists of 14 residues. Germline V CDR1 and CDR2: WSHSY, SAAADI. The CDR3 is CASSEADSNTEAFF. The CDR3 DNA is TGCGCCAGCAGTGAGGCCGACAGCAACACTGAAGCTTTCTTT.